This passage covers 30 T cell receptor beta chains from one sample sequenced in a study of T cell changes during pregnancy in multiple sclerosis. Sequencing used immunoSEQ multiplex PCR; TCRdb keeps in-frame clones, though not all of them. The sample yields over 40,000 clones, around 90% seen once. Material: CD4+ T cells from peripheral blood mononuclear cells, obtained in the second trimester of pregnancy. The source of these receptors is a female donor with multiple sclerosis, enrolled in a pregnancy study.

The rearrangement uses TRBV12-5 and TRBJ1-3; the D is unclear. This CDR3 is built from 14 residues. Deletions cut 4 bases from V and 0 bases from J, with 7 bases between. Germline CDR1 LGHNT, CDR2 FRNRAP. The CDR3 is CASGSHSSGNTIYF. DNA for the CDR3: TGTGCTAGTGGTTCCCATAGCTCTGGAAACACCATATATTTT.

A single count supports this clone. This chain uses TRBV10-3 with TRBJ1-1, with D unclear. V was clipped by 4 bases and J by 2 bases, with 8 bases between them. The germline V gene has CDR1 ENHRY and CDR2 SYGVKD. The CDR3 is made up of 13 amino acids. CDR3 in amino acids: CAISGADNTEAFF. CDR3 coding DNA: TGTGCCATCAGTGGGGCCGATAACACTGAAGCTTTCTTT.

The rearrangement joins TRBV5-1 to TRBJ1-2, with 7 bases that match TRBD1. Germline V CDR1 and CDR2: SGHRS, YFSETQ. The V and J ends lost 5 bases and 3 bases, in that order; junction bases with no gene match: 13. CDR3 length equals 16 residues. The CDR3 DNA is TGCGCCAGCAGATCGACCGACAGGGCGGTTCACTATGGCTACACCTTC. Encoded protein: CASRSTDRAVHYGYTF. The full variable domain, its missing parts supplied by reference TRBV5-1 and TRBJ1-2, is KAGVTQTPRYLIKTRGQQVTLSCSPISGHRSVSWYQQTPGQGLQFLFEYFSETQRNKGNFPGRFSGRQFSNSRSEMNVSTLELGDSALYLCASRSTDRAVHYGYTFGSGTRLTVV.

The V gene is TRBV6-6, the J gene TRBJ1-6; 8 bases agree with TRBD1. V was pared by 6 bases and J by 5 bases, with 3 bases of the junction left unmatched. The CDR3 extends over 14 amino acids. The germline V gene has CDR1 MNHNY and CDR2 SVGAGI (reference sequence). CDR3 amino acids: CASRGTGDNSPLHF. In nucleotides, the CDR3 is TGTGCCAGCAGGGGGACAGGCGATAATTCACCCCTCCACTTT.

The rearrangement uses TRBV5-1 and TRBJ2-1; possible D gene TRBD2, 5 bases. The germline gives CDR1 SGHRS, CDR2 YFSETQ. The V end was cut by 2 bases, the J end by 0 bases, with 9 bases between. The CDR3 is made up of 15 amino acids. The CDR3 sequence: CASSFYGSSYNEQFF. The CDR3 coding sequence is TGCGCCAGCAGCTTTTATGGGAGCTCCTACAATGAGCAGTTCTTC.

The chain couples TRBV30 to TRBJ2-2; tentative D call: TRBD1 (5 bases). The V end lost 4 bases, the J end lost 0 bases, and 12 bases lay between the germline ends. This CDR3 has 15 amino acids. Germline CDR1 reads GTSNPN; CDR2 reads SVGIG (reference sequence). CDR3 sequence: CAWKGYASNTGELFF. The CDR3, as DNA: TGTGCCTGGAAGGGGTACGCCTCGAACACCGGGGAGCTGTTTTTT. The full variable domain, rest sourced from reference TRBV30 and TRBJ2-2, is SQTIHQWPATLVQPVGSPLSLECTVEGTSNPNLYWYRQAAGRGLQLLFYSVGIGQISSEVPQNLSASRPQDRQFILSSKKLLLSDSGFYLCAWKGYASNTGELFFGEGSRLTVL.

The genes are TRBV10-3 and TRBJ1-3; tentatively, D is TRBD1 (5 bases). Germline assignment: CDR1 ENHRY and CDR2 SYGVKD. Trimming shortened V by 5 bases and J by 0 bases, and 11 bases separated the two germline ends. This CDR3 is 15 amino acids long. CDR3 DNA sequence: TGTGCCATCAGTACGACAGTGAACTCTGGAAACACCATATATTTT. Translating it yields CAISTTVNSGNTIYF.

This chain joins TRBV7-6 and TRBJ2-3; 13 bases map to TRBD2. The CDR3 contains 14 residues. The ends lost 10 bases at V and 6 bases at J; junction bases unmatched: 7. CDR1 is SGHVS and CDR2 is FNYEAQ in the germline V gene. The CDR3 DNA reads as TGTGCCATCACTAGCGGGGGGGCCATGGATACGCAGTATTTT. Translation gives CAITSGGAMDTQYF.

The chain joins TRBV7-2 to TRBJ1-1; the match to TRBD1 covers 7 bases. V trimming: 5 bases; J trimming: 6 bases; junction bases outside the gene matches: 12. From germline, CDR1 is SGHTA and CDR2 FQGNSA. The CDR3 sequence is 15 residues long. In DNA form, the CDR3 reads TGTGCCAGCAGCCCGCGAACAGGGGCCGACTCTGAAGCTTTCTTT. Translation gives CASSPRTGADSEAFF.

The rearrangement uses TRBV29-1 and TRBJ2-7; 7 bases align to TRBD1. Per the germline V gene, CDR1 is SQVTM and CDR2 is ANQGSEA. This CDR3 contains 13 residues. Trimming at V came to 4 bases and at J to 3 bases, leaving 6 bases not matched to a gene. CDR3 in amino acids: CSVVLQGVYEQYF. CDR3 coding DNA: TGCAGCGTTGTGTTGCAGGGGGTCTACGAGCAGTACTTC.

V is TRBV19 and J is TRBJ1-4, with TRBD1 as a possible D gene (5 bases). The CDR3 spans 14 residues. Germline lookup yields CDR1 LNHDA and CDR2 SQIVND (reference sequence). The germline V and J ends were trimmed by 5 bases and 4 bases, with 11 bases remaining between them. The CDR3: CASSFGGSNEKLFF. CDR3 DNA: TGTGCCAGTAGTTTTGGGGGGAGTAATGAAAAACTGTTTTTT.

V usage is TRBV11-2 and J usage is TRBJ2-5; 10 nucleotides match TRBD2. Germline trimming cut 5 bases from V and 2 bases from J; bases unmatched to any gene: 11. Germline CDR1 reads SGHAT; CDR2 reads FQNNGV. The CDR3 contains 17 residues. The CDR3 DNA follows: TGTGCCAGCAGCCTTCGTAGCGGGGGGTGGAGGCAAGAGACCCAGTACTTC. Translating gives CASSLRSGGWRQETQYF.

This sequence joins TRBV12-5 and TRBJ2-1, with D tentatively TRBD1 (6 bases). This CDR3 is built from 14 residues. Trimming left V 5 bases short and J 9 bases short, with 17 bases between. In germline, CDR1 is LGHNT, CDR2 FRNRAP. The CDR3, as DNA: TGTGCTAGTGGTCCAACAGGGAGACTCACTGAGCAGTTCTTC. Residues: CASGPTGRLTEQFF. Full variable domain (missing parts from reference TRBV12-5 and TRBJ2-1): DARVTQTPRHKVTEMGQEVTMRCQPILGHNTVFWYRQTMMQGLELLAYFRNRAPLDDSGMPKDRFSAEMPDATLATLKIQPSEPRDSAVYFCASGPTGRLTEQFFGPGTRLTVL.

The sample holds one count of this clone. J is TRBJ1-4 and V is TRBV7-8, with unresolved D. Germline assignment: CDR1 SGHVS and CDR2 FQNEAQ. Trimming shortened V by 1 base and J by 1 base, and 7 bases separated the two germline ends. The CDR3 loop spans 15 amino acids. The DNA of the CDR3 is TGTGCCAGCAGCTTAGTACCAGTAACTAATGAAAAACTGTTTTTT. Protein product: CASSLVPVTNEKLFF.

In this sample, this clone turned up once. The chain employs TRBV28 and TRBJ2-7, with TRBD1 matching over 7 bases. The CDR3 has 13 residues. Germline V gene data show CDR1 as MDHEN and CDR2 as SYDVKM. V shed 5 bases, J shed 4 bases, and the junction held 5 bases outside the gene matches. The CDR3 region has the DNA TGTGCCAGCAGTATAGGGGGCGGGTACGAGCAGTACTTC. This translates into CASSIGGGYEQYF. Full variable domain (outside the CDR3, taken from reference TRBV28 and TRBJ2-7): DVKVTQSSRYLVKRTGEKVFLECVQDMDHENMFWYRQDPGLGLRLIYFSYDVKMKEKGDIPEGYSVSREKKERFSLILESASTNQTSMYLCASSIGGGYEQYFGPGTRLTVT.

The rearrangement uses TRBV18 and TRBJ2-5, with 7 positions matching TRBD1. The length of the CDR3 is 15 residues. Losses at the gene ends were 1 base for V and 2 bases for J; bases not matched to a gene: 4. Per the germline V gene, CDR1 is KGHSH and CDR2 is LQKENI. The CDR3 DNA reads TGTGCCAGCTCACCACGGACAGGTTCACAAGAGACCCAGTACTTC. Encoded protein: CASSPRTGSQETQYF.

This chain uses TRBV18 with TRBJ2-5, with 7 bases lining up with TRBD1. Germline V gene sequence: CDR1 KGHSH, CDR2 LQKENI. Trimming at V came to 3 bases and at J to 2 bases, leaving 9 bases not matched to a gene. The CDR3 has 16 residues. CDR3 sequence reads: CASSPFEGAKQETQYF. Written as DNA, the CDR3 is TGTGCCAGCTCACCCTTTGAGGGGGCGAAACAAGAGACCCAGTACTTC.

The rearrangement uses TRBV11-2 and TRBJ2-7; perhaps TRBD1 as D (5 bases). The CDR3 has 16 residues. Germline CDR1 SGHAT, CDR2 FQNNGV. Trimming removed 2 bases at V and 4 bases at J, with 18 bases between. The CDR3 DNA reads TGTGCCAGCAGCTTAATAGGGGCAGGGCTTCCTTACGAGCAGTACTTC. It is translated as CASSLIGAGLPYEQYF.

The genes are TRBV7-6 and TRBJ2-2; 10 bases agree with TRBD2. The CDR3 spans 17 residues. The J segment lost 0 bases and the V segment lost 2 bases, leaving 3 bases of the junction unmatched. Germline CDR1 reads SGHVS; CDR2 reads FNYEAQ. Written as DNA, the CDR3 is TGTGCCAGCAGCTTAACGAGCGGGGGGGCGAACACCGGGGAGCTGTTTTTT. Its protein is CASSLTSGGANTGELFF.

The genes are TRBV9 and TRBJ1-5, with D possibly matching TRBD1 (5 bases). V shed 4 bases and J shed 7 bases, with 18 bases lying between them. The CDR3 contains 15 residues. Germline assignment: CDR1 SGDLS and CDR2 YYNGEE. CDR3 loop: CASSSGGGERQPQHF. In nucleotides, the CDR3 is TGTGCCAGCAGCTCCGGGGGGGGTGAAAGGCAGCCCCAGCATTTT.

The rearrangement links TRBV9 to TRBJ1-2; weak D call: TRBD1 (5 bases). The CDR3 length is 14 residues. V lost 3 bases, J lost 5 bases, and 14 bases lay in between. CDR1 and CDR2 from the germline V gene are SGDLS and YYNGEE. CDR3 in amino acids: CASSEGDSTYGYTF. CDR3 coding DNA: TGTGCCAGCAGCGAAGGGGATTCTACTTATGGCTACACCTTC.

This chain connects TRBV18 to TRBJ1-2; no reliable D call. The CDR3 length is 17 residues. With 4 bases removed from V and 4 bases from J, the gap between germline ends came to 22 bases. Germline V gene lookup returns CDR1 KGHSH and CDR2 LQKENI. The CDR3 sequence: CASSLMGVRISRYGYTF. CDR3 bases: TGTGCCAGCTCACTGATGGGTGTCAGGATCTCCCGCTATGGCTACACCTTC.

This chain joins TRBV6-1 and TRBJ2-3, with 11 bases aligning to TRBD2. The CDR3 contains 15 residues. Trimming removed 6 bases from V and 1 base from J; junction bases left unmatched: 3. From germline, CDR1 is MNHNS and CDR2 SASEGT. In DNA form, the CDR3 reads TGTGCCAGCAGGCCACTAGCGGGGGGCACAGATACGCAGTATTTT. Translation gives CASRPLAGGTDTQYF.

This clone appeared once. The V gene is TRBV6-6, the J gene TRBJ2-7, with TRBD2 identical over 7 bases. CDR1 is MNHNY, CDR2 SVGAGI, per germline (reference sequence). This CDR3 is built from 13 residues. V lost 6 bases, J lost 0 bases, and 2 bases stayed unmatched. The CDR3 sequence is CASRPGGSYEQYF. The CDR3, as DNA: TGTGCCAGCAGACCGGGGGGCTCCTACGAGCAGTACTTC.

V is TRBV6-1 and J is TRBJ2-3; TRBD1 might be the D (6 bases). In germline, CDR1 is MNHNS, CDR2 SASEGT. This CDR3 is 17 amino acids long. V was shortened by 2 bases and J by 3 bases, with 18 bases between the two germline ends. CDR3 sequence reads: CASSELTQGSGTDTQYF. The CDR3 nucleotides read TGTGCCAGCAGTGAACTCACTCAGGGGTCGGGAACAGATACGCAGTATTTT.

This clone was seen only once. CDR3 residues: CASRWTLNTGELFF. DNA for the CDR3: TGTGCCAGCAGGTGGACTCTCAACACCGGGGAGCTGTTTTTT. The V gene is TRBV27, the J gene TRBJ2-2; TRBD2 might be the D (5 bases). The CDR3 has 14 residues. Looked up from germline, CDR1 is MNHEY and CDR2 is SMNVEV (reference sequence). The V end was cut by 6 bases, the J end by 2 bases, with 10 bases between.

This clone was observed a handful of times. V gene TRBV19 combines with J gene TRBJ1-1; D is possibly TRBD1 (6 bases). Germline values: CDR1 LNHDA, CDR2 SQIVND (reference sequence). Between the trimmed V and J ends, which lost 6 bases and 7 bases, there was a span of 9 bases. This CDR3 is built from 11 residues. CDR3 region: CASSDRIEAFF. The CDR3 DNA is TGTGCCAGTAGCGACAGGATTGAAGCTTTCTTT.

CDR3 coding DNA: TGTGCCAGCAGGGTGGGACAGGGCAATCAGCCCCAGCATTTT. This sequence encodes CASRVGQGNQPQHF. The rearrangement joins TRBV6-1 to TRBJ1-5; the match to TRBD1 covers 8 bases. This CDR3 is built from 14 residues. After removal of 6 bases from V and 2 bases from J, the junction contained 3 bases not matched to a gene. Per the germline V gene, CDR1 is MNHNS and CDR2 is SASEGT.

The CDR3 is CSALTGYEQFF. The CDR3 DNA sequence: TGCAGTGCCCTAACGGGGTATGAGCAGTTCTTC. This rearrangement joins TRBV20-1 to TRBJ2-1; tentatively, D is TRBD2 (5 bases). Germline V lookup: CDR1 DFQATT, CDR2 SNEGSKA (reference sequence). Trimming pared 6 bases from V and 8 bases from J, leaving 11 bases between. The CDR3 is 11 amino acids.

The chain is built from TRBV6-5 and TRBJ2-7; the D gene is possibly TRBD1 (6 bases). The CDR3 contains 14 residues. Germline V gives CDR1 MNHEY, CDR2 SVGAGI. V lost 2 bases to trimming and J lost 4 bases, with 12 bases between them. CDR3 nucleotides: TGTGCCAGCAGTTACGCCTACAGGGCGTACGAGCAGTACTTC. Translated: CASSYAYRAYEQYF.